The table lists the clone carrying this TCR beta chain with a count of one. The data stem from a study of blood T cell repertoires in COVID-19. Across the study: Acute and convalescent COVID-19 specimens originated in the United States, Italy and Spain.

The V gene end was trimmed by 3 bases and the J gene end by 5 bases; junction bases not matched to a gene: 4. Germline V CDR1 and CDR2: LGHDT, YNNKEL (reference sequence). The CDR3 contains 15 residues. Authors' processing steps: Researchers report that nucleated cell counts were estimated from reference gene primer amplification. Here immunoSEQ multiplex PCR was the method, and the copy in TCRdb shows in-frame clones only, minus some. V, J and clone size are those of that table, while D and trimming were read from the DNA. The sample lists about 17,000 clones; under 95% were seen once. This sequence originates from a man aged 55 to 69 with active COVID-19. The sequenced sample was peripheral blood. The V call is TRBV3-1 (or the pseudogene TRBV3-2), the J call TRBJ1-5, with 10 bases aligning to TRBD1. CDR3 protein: CASSQTGGVDQPQHF. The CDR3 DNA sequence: TGTGCCAGCAGCCAGACAGGGGGCGTCGATCAGCCCCAGCATTTT.